Shown below are 27 T cell receptor beta chains from a single sample sequenced in a study of T cells in Graves' hyperthyroidism and ophthalmopathy. TCR beta CDR3 regions were amplified from RNA. Carried out on the TCR CDR3, a first-round RT-PCR used the HTBI primer set. TCRdb re-called the multiplex PCR reads with MiXCR, one entry per CDR3 protein. The sample holds under 450,000 distinct CDR3 sequences, approximately 15% seen once. What was sequenced was blood. Receptors were obtained from a woman between 18 and 29 years old with Graves' hyperthyroidism.

This clonotype was seen ten or more times. The chain joins TRBV11-2 to TRBJ2-1; possible D gene TRBD1, 6 bases. There are 15 residues in the CDR3. Germline V CDR1 and CDR2: SGHAT, FQNNGV. V was shortened by 4 bases and J by 7 bases, with 17 bases between the two germline ends. CDR3 region: CASSYTTGLVNEQFF. Here the CDR3 DNA reads TGTGCCAGCAGCTACACTACAGGGCTAGTGAATGAGCAGTTCTTC.

This clonotype was found many times. The genes are TRBV7-2 and TRBJ2-7, with 9 positions matching TRBD1. The V and J ends lost 5 bases and 5 bases, in that order; junction bases with no gene match: 13. Germline values: CDR1 SGHTA, CDR2 FQGNSA. The CDR3 length is 16 residues. CDR3 in amino acids: CASSKNPGTGWDEQYF. CDR3 coding DNA: TGTGCCAGCAGCAAAAACCCCGGGACAGGGTGGGACGAGCAGTACTTC.

Many counts were recorded for this clonotype. The V and J genes are TRBV20-1 and TRBJ2-1; TRBD2 matches 9 bases. V shed 1 base and J 7 bases; nucleotides not matched to a gene: 2. Germline-derived CDR1 and CDR2 are DFQATT and SNEGSKA (reference sequence). The CDR3 has 13 amino acids. The CDR3 here is CSARVLAGNEQFF. The CDR3 DNA reads TGCAGTGCTAGAGTACTAGCGGGTAATGAGCAGTTCTTC.

This clonotype came up many times. This chain joins TRBV15 and TRBJ2-3, with a weak D call TRBD1 (6 bases). The germline V gene encodes CDR1 LNHNV and CDR2 YYDKDF (reference sequence). The CDR3 has 17 residues. Trimming removed 0 bases from V and 5 bases from J, with 18 bases in between. CDR3 bases: TGTGCCACCAGCAGAGATCCCCCCGCAGGGGTCATAGATACGCAGTATTTT. Amino acids: CATSRDPPAGVIDTQYF.

Remarks on this clonotype: A junction end diverges from the germline sequence, so it may reflect a read error. The DNA of the CDR3 is TGTGCCAGCAGCTTTGTTACGGTTTACAATGAGCAGTTCTTT. It yields the protein CASSFVTVYNEQFF. The rearrangement joins TRBV11-3 to TRBJ2-1; D not certain. Looked up from germline, CDR1 is SGHNT and CDR2 is YENEEA. The CDR3 loop spans 14 amino acids.

J is TRBJ2-5 and V is TRBV5-1, with 8 positions matching TRBD1. Losses at the gene ends were 1 base for V and 3 bases for J; bases not matched to a gene: 2. From germline, CDR1 is SGHRS and CDR2 YFSETQ. The CDR3 is made up of 14 amino acids. The CDR3, as DNA: TGCGCCAGCAGCTTGTTGACAGGGGAAGAGACCCAGTACTTC. This codes for CASSLLTGEETQYF.

This clonotype was found many times. The V call is TRBV12-3 or TRBV12-4, the J call TRBJ1-1; possible D gene TRBD1, 5 bases. The V gene lost 5 bases and the J gene lost 0 bases, with 10 bases spanning the gap. The CDR3 is made up of 14 amino acids. The chain's CDR3 is CASSTDSLNTEAFF. CDR3 in DNA: TGTGCCAGCAGTACAGACAGCCTGAACACTGAAGCTTTCTTT.

This clonotype was counted at least ten times. The gene calls are TRBV7-8 and TRBJ2-5, with 7 bases lining up with TRBD2. CDR1 is SGHVS, CDR2 FQNEAQ, per germline. The CDR3 is 14 residues long. Trimming removed 6 bases from V and 3 bases from J; junction bases left unmatched: 7. CDR3 nucleotide sequence: TGTGCCAGCAGACTGAGCGGGGCGGAAGAGACCCAGTACTTC. Protein product: CASRLSGAEETQYF.

This clonotype was detected many times. This rearrangement joins TRBV6-1 to TRBJ1-5, with 7 bases aligning to TRBD1. Trimming cost V 7 bases and J 9 bases; bases outside gene matches: 15. Germline-derived CDR1 and CDR2 are MNHNS and SASEGT. There are 15 residues in the CDR3. CDR3 in DNA: TGTGCCAGCAACGCCGGGACAGCGTCTTTTTGGCCCCAGCATTTT. It is translated as CASNAGTASFWPQHF.

The sample holds a few counts of this clonotype. A much bigger clone sits one base away, suggesting this may be a read error. The chain carries TRBV6-2 or TRBV6-3 and TRBJ2-3; 10 nucleotides agree with TRBD2. The germline CDR1 and CDR2 sequences are MNHEY and SVGEGT. The CDR3 runs 15 residues. The CDR3 region is CARSLTSGAPDTQYF. As DNA, the CDR3 is TGTGCCCGCAGTTTAACTAGCGGGGCCCCAGATACGCAGTATTTT.

This clonotype showed up many times. The chain couples TRBV6-5 to TRBJ2-1, with D tentatively TRBD1 (6 bases). Germline V gives CDR1 MNHEY, CDR2 SVGAGI. V dropped 0 bases and J dropped 7 bases, with 13 bases sitting between them. The CDR3 has 15 amino acids. The CDR3 DNA reads as TGTGCCAGCAGTTACTCTTGGGGGCGGCGTAATGAGCAGTTCTTC. Translation: CASSYSWGRRNEQFF.

This clonotype showed up many times. For the CDR3, the DNA is TGTGCCAGCAGCCCGGGAGGATGGGAGCAGTACTTC. Its translation is CASSPGGWEQYF. This chain connects TRBV7-8 to TRBJ2-7; 7 nucleotides align to TRBD2. V lost 5 bases and J lost 7; bases outside the gene matches: 5. The CDR3 totals 12 residues. Germline CDR1 reads SGHVS; CDR2 reads FQNEAQ. Drawing the rest from reference TRBV7-8 and TRBJ2-7, the complete variable domain is GAGVSQSPRYKVAKRGQDVALRCDPISGHVSLFWYQQALGQGPEFLTYFQNEAQLDKSGLPSDRFFAERPEGSVSTLKIQRTQQEDSAVYLCASSPGGWEQYFGPGTRLTVT.

This clonotype was observed many times. The chain uses TRBV28 and TRBJ2-5; D assignment may be TRBD1 or TRBD2 (5 bases each). The length of the CDR3 is 14 residues. Trimming took off 3 bases at V and 5 bases at J, with 13 bases between the two ends. The germline CDR1 and CDR2 sequences are MDHEN and SYDVKM. The CDR3 sequence is CASSLSTGAETQYF. As DNA, the CDR3 is TGTGCCAGCAGTTTGTCGACCGGGGCGGAGACCCAGTACTTC.

In its sample, this clonotype was seen a few times. The CDR3 spells CASSYSSGVRTEAFF. CDR3 sequence (DNA): TGTGCCAGCAGTTACTCGTCGGGGGTACGGACTGAAGCTTTCTTT. The V and J genes are TRBV6-5 and TRBJ1-1; D is possibly TRBD1 (5 bases). This CDR3 is 15 amino acids long. Trimming removed 0 bases from V and 5 bases from J, with 13 bases in between. The germline gives CDR1 MNHEY, CDR2 SVGAGI.

This clonotype was observed many times. The rearrangement joins TRBV7-6 to TRBJ2-5, with D possibly TRBD2 on 6 matching bases. The V gene's germline CDR1 is SGHVS and CDR2 FNYEAQ. Trimming left V 6 bases short and J 2 bases short, with 16 bases between. CDR3 length: 15 residues. CDR3 nucleotides: TGTGCCAGCAGTTTGGGTGGAGGGTATCAAGAGACCCAGTACTTC. Translated: CASSLGGGYQETQYF.

The chain carries TRBV6-1 and TRBJ1-6; D remains unclear. With 5 bases removed from V and 5 bases from J, the gap between germline ends came to 19 bases. The CDR3 extends over 17 amino acids. Per germline, CDR1 MNHNS and CDR2 SASEGT. CDR3 amino acids: CASSRPHGRGDNSPLHF. The CDR3, as DNA: TGTGCCAGCAGTAGACCACACGGACGCGGGGATAATTCACCCCTCCACTTT.

This clonotype came up many times. The V call is TRBV7-2, the J call TRBJ2-1; D unclear. V was cut by 2 bases and J by 7 bases, with 15 bases left in between. Germline CDR1 is SGHTA and CDR2 is FQGNSA. The CDR3 has 15 residues. DNA for the CDR3: TGTGCCAGCAGCTTATCCAGCAACTCTCGGAATGAGCAGTTCTTC. Residues: CASSLSSNSRNEQFF.

This clonotype was picked up many times. This chain joins TRBV12-3 or TRBV12-4 and TRBJ2-5; D possibly corresponds to TRBD2 (6 bases). V lost 5 bases, J lost 2 bases, and 18 bases lay in between. The CDR3 has 16 residues. The CDR3 DNA is TGTGCCAGCAGTCAGTTCGGAGGGCCGCTGCAAGAGACCCAGTACTTC. Translation: CASSQFGGPLQETQYF.

This clonotype has just a few counts. V usage is TRBV20-1 and J usage is TRBJ1-3, with D tentatively TRBD1 (6 bases). CDR1 and CDR2 from the germline V gene are DFQATT and SNEGSKA (reference sequence). The germline V and J ends were trimmed by 1 base and 0 bases, with 10 bases remaining between them. The CDR3 has 15 amino acids. CDR3 region: CSARGDTSSGNTIYF. CDR3 nucleotide sequence: TGCAGTGCTAGAGGGGACACCTCCTCTGGAAACACCATATATTTT.

The rearrangement joins TRBV11-2 to TRBJ2-5, with D possibly TRBD1 on 6 matching bases. The CDR3 loop spans 14 amino acids. Germline values: CDR1 SGHAT, CDR2 FQNNGV. Trimming shortened V by 5 bases and J by 4 bases, and 14 bases separated the two germline ends. In DNA form, the CDR3 reads TGTGCCAGCAGCAAGGGGGTTACGGGAGAGACCCAGTACTTC. Translated, it gives CASSKGVTGETQYF.

This clonotype has at least ten counts. The V call is TRBV20-1, the J call TRBJ2-5; 7 bases map to TRBD2. The V and J ends lost 0 bases and 4 bases, in that order; junction bases with no gene match: 11. Per the germline V gene, CDR1 is DFQATT and CDR2 is SNEGSKA (reference sequence). The length of the CDR3 is 16 residues. This chain's CDR3 is CSARDYRGRVGETQYF. Written as DNA, the CDR3 is TGCAGTGCTAGAGATTACCGTGGGAGGGTTGGAGAGACCCAGTACTTC.

This clonotype has at least ten counts. The chain is built from TRBV29-1 and TRBJ2-1; TRBD2 agrees at 14 bases. V trimming: 7 bases; J trimming: 8 bases; junction bases outside the gene matches: 7. Germline V lookup: CDR1 SQVTM, CDR2 ANQGSEA. This CDR3 comprises 14 residues. The CDR3 region is CSATGTSGSYEQFF. The CDR3 DNA sequence: TGCAGCGCAACCGGGACTAGCGGGAGCTATGAGCAGTTCTTC.

Many counts were recorded for this clonotype. The chain combines TRBV20-1 with TRBJ2-1; 11 bases are shared with TRBD2. With 2 bases clipped from V and 9 bases from J, the junction kept 3 bases outside the gene matches. Germline V gene lookup returns CDR1 DFQATT and CDR2 SNEGSKA (reference sequence). The CDR3 is 13 amino acids. The DNA for the CDR3 is TGCAGTGCTAGACTAGCGGGAGGAGCTGAGCAGTTCTTC. Translated, it gives CSARLAGGAEQFF.

This clonotype was picked up many times. This CDR3 reads CASSLDPNSGANVLTF. CDR3 DNA sequence: TGCGCCAGCAGCTTGGACCCGAACTCTGGGGCCAACGTCCTGACTTTC. This chain uses TRBV5-1 with TRBJ2-6; no clear D. Trimming left V 0 bases short and J 0 bases short, with 7 bases between. Looked up from germline, CDR1 is SGHRS and CDR2 is YFSETQ. The CDR3 runs to 16 residues.

The sample holds a few counts of this clonotype. The chain couples TRBV7-9 to TRBJ2-7, with D maybe TRBD2 (6 bases). The germline V gene encodes CDR1 SEHNR and CDR2 FQNEAQ (reference sequence). V was cut by 5 bases and J by 2 bases, with 19 bases left in between. CDR3 length: 16 amino acids. CDR3 coding DNA: TGTGCCAGCAGCGCGCCGGGCGAGCGGGCCACCTACGAGCAGTACTTC. This gives the protein CASSAPGERATYEQYF. The entire variable domain, with the rest obtained from reference TRBV7-9 and TRBJ2-7, is as follows: DTGVSQNPRHKITKRGQNVTFRCDPISEHNRLYWYRQTLGQGPEFLTYFQNEAQLEKSRLLSDRFSAERPKGSFSTLEIQRTEQGDSAMYLCASSAPGERATYEQYFGPGTRLTVT.

V gene TRBV30 combines with J gene TRBJ2-7; 9 bases fit TRBD2. Germline CDR1 reads GTSNPN; CDR2 reads SVGIG (reference sequence). V was pared by 5 bases and J by 7 bases, with 9 bases of the junction left unmatched. CDR3 size: 13 residues. The CDR3 DNA is TGTGCCTGGGGGTATAGCGGGAGCGGGGAGCAGTACTTC. Translated, it gives CAWGYSGSGEQYF.

This clonotype was detected ten times or more. V is TRBV28 and J is TRBJ2-2; D could derive from TRBD1 or TRBD2 (5 bases each). CDR3 length equals 16 residues. The germline V and J ends were trimmed by 7 bases and 4 bases, with 19 bases remaining between them. From germline, CDR1 is MDHEN and CDR2 SYDVKM. The CDR3 DNA follows: TGTGCCAGCACCCACGCCGGGACGGCCTCCACCGGGGAGCTGTTTTTT. Its translation: CASTHAGTASTGELFF.